The present T cell receptor beta chain was sequenced within a study of CD8 T cells in ankylosing spondylitis. Overall study findings and caveats: Clones linked to disease were reported to show significant enrichment in matched ankylosing spondylitis synovial fluid.

Per the germline V gene, CDR1 is SNHLY and CDR2 is FYNNEI. The V gene lost 4 bases and the J gene lost 5 bases, with 15 bases spanning the gap. The CDR3 length is 15 residues. Each TCR beta library was made by quantitative 5'-RACE that incorporated molecular barcodes. One entry per CDR3 protein results from TCRdb running MiXCR on the 5' RACE reads. Here the sample spans a few hundred thousand distinct CDR3 sequences, roughly a tenth being singletons. About this clonotype: The target antigen is unknown.

The clonotype originates from a male donor with ankylosing spondylitis or in good health (not recorded which). The genes are TRBV2 and TRBJ2-1, with D possibly matching TRBD2 (6 bases). The sample was blood, either unsorted or a sorted T cell fraction (not recorded which). CDR3 DNA: TGTGCCAGCAGTGTCCGAAGTGGAGGGGACAATGAGCAGTTCTTC. Translation: CASSVRSGGDNEQFF.